These T cell receptor beta chains were read from a single sample in a study of blood T cell repertoires in COVID-19. Method: immunoSEQ multiplex PCR; TCRdb's copy keeps in-frame clones and lacks some. The sample holds hundreds of thousands of clones; approximately 90% are singletons and the top ten take about 6.7%. Sequencing was carried out using peripheral blood. These receptors originate from a woman in her twenties or thirties with COVID-19, enrolled during active disease. Each CDR3 is given with its conserved first and last residue. The D gene is left open where the match is weak. Only some rows state a clone size, as once, few, many or a class for expanded clones.

V,size,D,J,CDR3,DNA
TRBV5-1,-,-,TRBJ2-1,CASSLARTAPGYNEQFF,TGCGCCAGCAGCTTGGCTAGGACAGCGCCGGGCTACAATGAGCAGTTCTTC
TRBV24-1,-,-,TRBJ2-1,CATSDYPFGTEQFF,TGTGCCACCAGTGATTACCCTTTCGGGACAGAGCAGTTCTTC
TRBV29-1,once,-,TRBJ1-5,CSVVVGLNQPQHF,TGCAGCGTGGTGGTGGGGCTTAATCAGCCCCAGCATTTT
TRBV19,few,-,TRBJ1-3,CASTRGPGNTIYF,TGTGCCAGTACCCGTGGGCCTGGAAACACCATATATTTT
TRBV18,-,TRBD1,TRBJ1-2,CASSLPDRGRWDGYTF,TGTGCCAGCTCCCTGCCCGACAGGGGGCGATGGGATGGCTACACCTTC
TRBV5-1,-,-,TRBJ1-4,CASSLGADSLNEKLFF,TGCGCCAGCAGCTTGGGGGCGGACAGCCTTAATGAAAAACTGTTTTTT
TRBV19,-,-,TRBJ1-1,CASSMTMNTEAFF,TGTGCCAGTAGTATGACAATGAACACTGAAGCTTTCTTT
TRBV29-1,-,-,TRBJ2-1,CSDEYRSEQFF,TGCAGCGATGAGTACCGGTCCGAGCAGTTCTTC
TRBV4-3,-,-,TRBJ2-1,CASSQDPGTHNEQFF,TGCGCCAGCAGCCAAGACCCCGGTACTCACAATGAGCAGTTCTTC
TRBV28,-,-,TRBJ2-7,CASKRGSFYEQYF,TGTGCCAGCAAAAGGGGTTCATTCTACGAGCAGTACTTC
TRBV18,once,TRBD1,TRBJ2-1,CASSLGQGPLHVSSYNEQFF,TGTGCCAGCTCACTCGGACAGGGACCTCTTCACGTAAGCTCCTACAATGAGCAGTTCTTC
TRBV6-5,-,-,TRBJ2-5,CASSYHNGGQETQYF,TGTGCCAGCAGTTACCACAACGGCGGGCAAGAGACCCAGTACTTC
TRBV28,-,-,TRBJ1-1,CASSLSPQGDTEAFF,TGTGCCAGCAGTTTATCCCCCCAAGGGGACACTGAAGCTTTCTTT
TRBV7-2,-,TRBD1,TRBJ1-5,CASSSADRAGQPQHF,TGTGCCAGCAGCTCGGCGGACAGGGCAGGTCAGCCCCAGCATTTT
TRBV6-6,-,TRBD1,TRBJ1-1,CASSLDRVNTEAFF,TGTGCCAGCAGTTTAGACAGGGTGAACACTGAAGCTTTCTTT
TRBV7-9,-,TRBD1,TRBJ2-1,CASSLDGTATEQFF,TGTGCCAGCAGCTTAGATGGGACAGCGACAGAGCAGTTCTTC
TRBV25-1,-,TRBD2,TRBJ2-5,CASSESGLAGARETQYF,TGTGCCAGCAGTGAATCGGGACTAGCCGGCGCACGAGAGACCCAGTACTTC
TRBV10-3,-,TRBD1,TRBJ1-1,CAISESQGVVNTEAFF,TGTGCCATCAGTGAGTCACAGGGGGTTGTGAACACTGAAGCTTTCTTT
TRBV18,-,TRBD1,TRBJ1-1,CASSPGQGTEAFF,TGTGCCAGCTCACCGGGACAGGGCACTGAAGCTTTCTTT
TRBV6-5,-,TRBD2,TRBJ2-1,CASRFSGTDYNEQFF,TGTGCCAGCAGATTTAGCGGGACCGACTACAATGAGCAGTTCTTC
TRBV10-1,-,-,TRBJ1-4,CASSDGGGEKLFF,TGCGCCAGCAGTGACGGGGGAGGCGAAAAACTGTTTTTT
TRBV7-9,once,-,TRBJ1-2,CASSFQGQVDGYTF,TGTGCCAGCAGCTTTCAGGGTCAGGTCGATGGCTACACCTTC
TRBV6-5,-,TRBD1,TRBJ1-2,CASSPDRGLGYTF,TGTGCCAGCAGCCCCGACAGGGGGCTTGGCTACACCTTC
TRBV18,-,-,TRBJ1-1,CASSPRGLMNTEAFF,TGTGCCAGCTCACCAAGGGGGTTAATGAACACTGAAGCTTTCTTT
TRBV6-5,-,TRBD1,TRBJ1-1,CASSRDRGRFQAFF,TGTGCCAGCAGTCGAGACAGGGGGCGGTTTCAAGCTTTCTTT
TRBV5-4,once,-,TRBJ1-3,CASSSGRDSPSGNTIYF,TGTGCCAGCAGCTCCGGGCGGGACTCCCCCTCTGGAAACACCATATATTTT
TRBV19,few,-,TRBJ2-1,CASRQGMRNNEQFF,TGTGCCAGTCGGCAGGGGATGAGAAACAATGAGCAGTTCTTC
TRBV5-6,-,-,TRBJ1-1,CASTHPGGGEVPTEAFF,TGTGCCAGCACCCATCCTGGCGGAGGGGAAGTCCCCACTGAAGCTTTCTTT
TRBV19,-,-,TRBJ1-1,CASSLVGGRVKTEAFF,TGTGCCAGTAGCCTCGTGGGGGGGCGGGTGAAGACTGAAGCTTTCTTT
TRBV5-6,-,TRBD2,TRBJ2-1,CASSFLSGGVYNEQFF,TGTGCCAGCAGCTTCCTCAGCGGGGGGGTCTACAATGAGCAGTTCTTC
TRBV10-2,-,TRBD2,TRBJ2-1,CASTATAGGGGQFF,TGCGCCAGCACGGCCACAGCGGGAGGGGGAGGGCAGTTCTTC
TRBV4-3,-,TRBD1,TRBJ1-2,CASSQDRGQGGYGYTF,TGCGCCAGCAGCCAAGATAGGGGACAGGGTGGCTATGGCTACACCTTC
TRBV10-2,-,-,TRBJ1-1,CASNGGDTEAFF,TGCGCCAGCAACGGGGGGGACACTGAAGCTTTCTTT
TRBV7-6,-,-,TRBJ1-4,CASSLRGGANEKLFF,TGTGCCAGCAGCTTACGAGGGGGGGCTAATGAAAAACTGTTTTTT
TRBV5-1,-,-,TRBJ1-6,CASSLQGDSPLHF,TGCGCCAGCAGCTTGCAGGGTGATTCACCCCTCCACTTT
TRBV5-1,-,-,TRBJ1-3,CASSEGSAGNTIYF,TGCGCCAGCAGCGAGGGTTCAGCTGGAAACACCATATATTTT
TRBV19,-,-,TRBJ2-2,CASLLTGEYPGELFF,TGTGCCAGTCTCCTGACAGGAGAGTATCCCGGGGAGCTGTTTTTT
TRBV5-1,-,TRBD1,TRBJ1-1,CASSSPDRGGLNTEAFF,TGCGCCAGCAGCTCACCGGACAGGGGCGGATTAAACACTGAAGCTTTCTTT
TRBV18,-,TRBD1,TRBJ1-1,CASSPAIRTGKDTEAFF,TGTGCCAGCTCACCAGCTATACGGACAGGGAAGGACACTGAAGCTTTCTTT
TRBV3-1/TRBV3-2,once,-,TRBJ2-1,CASSQVGAELADNEQFF,TGTGCCAGCAGCCAAGTGGGGGCCGAGCTAGCGGACAATGAGCAGTTCTTC
TRBV7-8,-,TRBD1,TRBJ1-3,CASSLGRGQGGNTIYF,TGTGCCAGCAGCTTAGGCAGGGGGCAAGGTGGAAACACCATATATTTT
TRBV11-2,once,TRBD2,TRBJ2-5,CASSLDEWASGDQETQYF,TGTGCCAGCAGCTTAGATGAGTGGGCTAGCGGGGACCAAGAGACCCAGTACTTC
TRBV2,-,-,TRBJ2-4,CASSEAGKLAKNIQYF,TGTGCCAGCAGTGAGGCAGGGAAACTAGCCAAAAACATTCAGTACTTC
TRBV19,-,-,TRBJ1-5,CASRDPGVGNQPQHF,TGTGCCAGTCGTGACCCGGGGGTTGGCAATCAGCCCCAGCATTTT
TRBV5-1,-,TRBD2,TRBJ2-5,CASSLSLAGGEETQYF,TGCGCCAGCAGCTTGTCACTAGCGGGAGGTGAGGAGACCCAGTACTTC
TRBV3-1/TRBV3-2,-,-,TRBJ2-2,CASSRGGARGSGELFF,TGTGCCAGCAGCCGTGGAGGGGCGAGGGGTTCCGGGGAGCTGTTTTTT
TRBV5-4,once,TRBD1,TRBJ2-3,CASSHGTGWADTQYF,TGTGCCAGCAGCCACGGGACAGGGTGGGCAGATACGCAGTATTTT
TRBV19,-,TRBD1,TRBJ1-2,CASSTTGGTYGYTF,TGTGCCAGTAGTACGACAGGGGGCACCTATGGCTACACCTTC
TRBV10-2,-,-,TRBJ1-1,CASSEGGGSTEAFF,TGCGCCAGCAGTGAGGGGGGGGGAAGCACTGAAGCTTTCTTT
TRBV15,once,TRBD1,TRBJ1-4,CATSSRGRANEKLFF,TGTGCCACCAGCAGCAGGGGGCGAGCTAATGAAAAACTGTTTTTT